The entry below describes one T cell receptor beta chain. Its antigen is undetermined. Total RNA amounts of at least 6 micrograms were extracted per sample. A J-beta primer mix and a sample-barcoded 5' primer were used in a second PCR of roughly 6 to 11 cycles. Every molecule of cDNA carried a tag from a template-switch adaptor with 12 random nucleotides. TCRdb reprocessed the 5' RACE reads with MiXCR, giving one entry per CDR3 protein. The table has 1,300,000 or so distinct CDR3 sequences, roughly 64% seen once. The data stem from a study of blood T cells in healthy people across ages. Notes on the study in general: When set beside aged donors, long-lived donors presented more naive CD4+ cells and higher diversity. The donors' CMV status was not determined, possibly confounding changes in expanded clonotypes.

The ends lost 4 bases at V and 15 bases at J; junction bases unmatched: 16. Germline loops: CDR1 SGHAT, CDR2 FQNNGV. The CDR3 has 16 residues. The sequence derives from a man younger than 30 in good health. The sample was blood. The chain employs TRBV11-2 and TRBJ2-4, with TRBD2 matching 12 bases. CDR3 amino acids: CASSSQRTSGVYERYF. The DNA of the CDR3 is TGTGCCAGCAGCTCCCAGAGGACTAGCGGGGTGTACGAGCGGTACTTC.